Shown below are 18 T cell receptor beta chains from a single sample sequenced in a study of preoperative IRX-2 immunotherapy in early breast cancer. The treatment: preoperative locoregional IRX-2 cytokine immunotherapy. Using immunoSEQ multiplex PCR, the repertoire was profiled, and TCRdb retains in-frame clones only, with some absent. The profile covers around 88,000 clones, with roughly 88% appearing a single time and roughly 2% taken by the ten largest. Material: tumor tissue, obtained after IRX-2 immunotherapy. The receptor set was obtained from a human donor with breast cancer.

The V call is TRBV18, the J call TRBJ2-1; D gene uncertain. CDR1 and CDR2 (germline): KGHSH, LQKENI. The CDR3 covers 15 residues. Trimming cost V 3 bases and J 0 bases, with 9 bases left between them. CDR3: CASSPDQSSYNEQFF. The CDR3 nucleotides read TGTGCCAGCTCACCGGACCAGAGCTCCTACAATGAGCAGTTCTTC.

This chain uses TRBV6-8 with TRBJ2-1; D is possibly TRBD2 (5 bases). CDR1 is MNHGY and CDR2 is SAAAGT in the germline V gene. This CDR3 has 12 residues. Trimming shortened V by 6 bases and J by 15 bases, and 18 bases separated the two germline ends. DNA for the CDR3: TGTGCCAGCAGGGACTTAAGTAGGGCCGTGTTCTTC. It codes for CASRDLSRAVFF.

This chain uses TRBV22-1 with TRBJ2-1; TRBD2, the D gene given by the table, was not confirmed from the DNA. TRBV22-1 is assigned pseudogene status. CDR3 size: 12 residues. The CDR3 is CASSESGDEQFF. CDR3 nucleotide sequence: TGTGCCAGCAGCGAGTCGGGAGATGAGCAGTTCTTC.

This clone was seen a few times. The genes are TRBV19 and TRBJ2-7, with TRBD2 as a possible D gene (6 bases). V lost 8 bases to trimming and J lost 7 bases, with 21 bases between them. CDR1 and CDR2 (germline): LNHDA, SQIVND (reference sequence). The CDR3 contains 14 residues. CDR3 nucleotides: TGTGCCAGTCGCCCCCGGGACTTGGCTGATGAGCAGTACTTC. Translation gives CASRPRDLADEQYF.

J is TRBJ1-2 and V is TRBV6-7; possibly TRBD1 for D (6 bases). TRBV6-7 is noted as an ORF with a role that remains uncertain. V lost 0 bases and J lost 6, with 14 bases in between. This CDR3 region has 15 residues. The CDR3 loop is CASSYSKGGIDGYTF. The CDR3 DNA reads as TGTGCCAGCAGTTACTCGAAGGGGGGGATAGATGGCTACACCTTC.

This chain links TRBV30 with TRBJ2-1; D is uncertain. This CDR3 is built from 13 residues. With 1 base removed from V and 10 bases from J, the gap between germline ends came to 14 bases. Germline V gene lookup returns CDR1 GTSNPN and CDR2 SVGIG (reference sequence). CDR3 amino acids: CAWSASDLGEQFF. CDR3 nucleotide sequence: TGTGCCTGGAGTGCCAGCGATCTCGGCGAGCAGTTCTTC.

The J gene is TRBJ2-7, the V gene TRBV10-3, with D unresolved. Per germline, CDR1 ENHRY and CDR2 SYGVKD. The V end lost 0 bases, the J end lost 1 base, and 7 bases lay between the germline ends. This CDR3 comprises 14 residues. The CDR3 is CAISESGISYEQYF. The DNA for the CDR3 is TGTGCCATCAGTGAGTCGGGTATTTCCTACGAGCAGTACTTC.

Turning to this clone: This specimen includes other DNA sequences encoding the same CDR3. J is TRBJ2-7 and V is TRBV6-8, with D perhaps TRBD1 (6 bases). The germline V gene has CDR1 MNHGY and CDR2 SAAAGT. CDR3 length: 13 residues. V dropped 6 bases and J dropped 2 bases, with 11 bases sitting between them. The CDR3 DNA reads as TGTGCCAGCAGGAGAGGGGGAGCCTACGAGCAGTACTTC. Translation gives CASRRGGAYEQYF.

The genes are TRBV5-1 and TRBJ2-7; TRBD1 aligns across 7 bases. This CDR3 has 15 residues. CDR1 is SGHRS, CDR2 YFSETQ, per germline. After removal of 5 bases from V and 3 bases from J, the junction contained 11 bases not matched to a gene. CDR3 in amino acids: CASSDPGTAIYEQYF. The CDR3 DNA reads as TGCGCCAGCAGTGATCCCGGGACAGCAATCTACGAGCAGTACTTC.

This chain uses TRBV10-1 with TRBJ1-1; D ambiguous. In germline, CDR1 is WNHNN, CDR2 SYGVQD (reference sequence). V was clipped by 6 bases and J by 5 bases, with 13 bases between them. The length of the CDR3 is 13 residues. The CDR3 nucleotides read TGCGCCAGCAGCCGCACTATCGGGACTGAAGCTTTCTTT. It is translated as CASSRTIGTEAFF.

V is TRBV5-1 and J is TRBJ1-6, with TRBD1 identical over 9 bases. Germline V gene lookup returns CDR1 SGHRS and CDR2 YFSETQ. The junction had 5 bases not matched to a gene; V was cut back by 0 bases and J by 10 bases. This CDR3 is 15 amino acids long. CDR3 sequence reads: CASSLGQGVGSPLHF. In nucleotides, the CDR3 is TGCGCCAGCAGCTTGGGACAGGGGGTAGGGTCACCCCTCCACTTT.

The rearrangement uses TRBV28 and TRBJ2-7; unclear D gene. Looked up from germline, CDR1 is MDHEN and CDR2 is SYDVKM. V was cut by 2 bases and J by 5 bases, with 7 bases left in between. This CDR3 region has 12 residues. The CDR3 region is CASSLQTNEQYF. As DNA, the CDR3 is TGTGCCAGCAGTTTACAAACTAACGAGCAGTACTTC.

J is TRBJ2-6 and V is TRBV30; D is unresolved. The germline gives CDR1 GTSNPN, CDR2 SVGIG (reference sequence). The CDR3 consists of 14 residues. Trimming took off 0 bases at V and 3 bases at J, with 6 bases between the two ends. The CDR3 loop reads CAWSVLSGANVLTF. The DNA for the CDR3 is TGTGCCTGGAGTGTACTGAGTGGGGCCAACGTCCTGACTTTC.

J is TRBJ1-1 and V is TRBV12-5; no firm D call. Deletions cut 7 bases from V and 4 bases from J, with 13 bases between. CDR1 is LGHNT, CDR2 FRNRAP, per germline. The CDR3 loop spans 13 amino acids. As DNA, the CDR3 is TGTGCTAGTGCCCTATATCGCGGCACTGAAGCTTTCTTT. Protein sequence: CASALYRGTEAFF. The entire variable domain, with the rest obtained from reference TRBV12-5 and TRBJ1-1, is as follows: DARVTQTPRHKVTEMGQEVTMRCQPILGHNTVFWYRQTMMQGLELLAYFRNRAPLDDSGMPKDRFSAEMPDATLATLKIQPSEPRDSAVYFCASALYRGTEAFFGQGTRLTVV.

This chain joins TRBV6-8 and TRBJ1-5; TRBD1 aligns across 7 bases. The CDR3 consists of 14 residues. Germline CDR1 reads MNHGY; CDR2 reads SAAAGT. The V and J ends lost 7 bases and 3 bases, in that order; junction bases with no gene match: 6. The CDR3 DNA is TGTGCCAGCAAATACGGGACAGACAATCAGCCCCAGCATTTT. Amino acids: CASKYGTDNQPQHF.

V is TRBV6-7 and J is TRBJ2-7; either TRBD1 or TRBD2 may fit D (5 bases each). TRBV6-7 is an ORF, and what it does is uncertain. V was pared by 5 bases and J by 2 bases, with 19 bases between. This CDR3 spans 16 amino acids. CDR3 sequence: CASSEALLGAPYEQYF. The CDR3 region has the DNA TGTGCCAGCAGTGAAGCGCTTCTCGGGGCCCCCTACGAGCAGTACTTC.

The J gene is TRBJ2-1, the V gene TRBV6-8, with 12 bases lining up with TRBD1. Germline assignment: CDR1 MNHGY and CDR2 SAAAGT. The CDR3 is 18 amino acids. Germline trimming cut 9 bases from V and 8 bases from J; bases unmatched to any gene: 20. The CDR3 region has the DNA TGTGCCAGTAAGACCCGGGACAGGGGGCCAAACGGGGTGGATGAGCAGTTCTTC. This codes for CASKTRDRGPNGVDEQFF.

The count of this clone is one. The chain recombines TRBV6-8 with TRBJ1-6; 9 bases align to TRBD1. The germline CDR1 and CDR2 sequences are MNHGY and SAAAGT. Unmatched junction bases numbered 7, after V lost 6 bases and J lost 10 bases. The CDR3 covers 14 residues. CDR3 region: CASRPGQGKSPLHF. CDR3 DNA sequence: TGTGCCAGCAGGCCGGGACAGGGTAAATCACCCCTCCACTTT.